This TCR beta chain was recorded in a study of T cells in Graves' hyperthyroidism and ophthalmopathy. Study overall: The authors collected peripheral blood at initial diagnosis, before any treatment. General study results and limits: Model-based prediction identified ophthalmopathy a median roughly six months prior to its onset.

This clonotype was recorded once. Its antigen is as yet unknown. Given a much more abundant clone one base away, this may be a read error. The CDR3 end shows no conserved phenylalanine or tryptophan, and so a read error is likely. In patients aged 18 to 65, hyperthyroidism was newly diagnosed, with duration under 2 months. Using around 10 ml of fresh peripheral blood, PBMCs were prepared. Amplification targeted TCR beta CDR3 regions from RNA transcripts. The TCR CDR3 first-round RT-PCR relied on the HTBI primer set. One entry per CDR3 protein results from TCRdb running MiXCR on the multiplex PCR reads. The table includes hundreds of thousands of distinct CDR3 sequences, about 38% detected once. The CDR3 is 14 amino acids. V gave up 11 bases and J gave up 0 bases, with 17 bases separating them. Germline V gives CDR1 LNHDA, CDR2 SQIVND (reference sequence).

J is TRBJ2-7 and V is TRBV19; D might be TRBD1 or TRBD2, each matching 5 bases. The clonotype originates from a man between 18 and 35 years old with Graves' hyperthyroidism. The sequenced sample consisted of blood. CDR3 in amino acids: CAASPGRGSYEQYL. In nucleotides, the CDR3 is TGTGCCGCCAGTCCGGGACGGGGCTCCTACGAGCAGTACCTC.